Shown below are 20 T cell receptor beta chains from a single sample sequenced in a study of Graves' ophthalmopathy and Graves' hyperthyroidism. CDR3 regions of TCR beta were amplified from RNA transcripts. HTBI primers were employed in first-round RT-PCR, then a second-round multiplex PCR followed. TCRdb reprocessed the multiplex PCR reads via MiXCR and lists one record per CDR3 protein. The profile shows around 520,000 distinct CDR3 sequences, under 45% of them singletons. Sequencing was carried out using peripheral blood or thyroid tissue (not recorded which). All receptors come from an adult man with Graves' hyperthyroidism.

This clonotype was picked up many times. The chain recombines TRBV9 with TRBJ1-5; D call uncertain. Per germline, CDR1 SGDLS and CDR2 YYNGEE. Trimming took off 0 bases at V and 4 bases at J, with 8 bases between the two ends. The CDR3 covers 14 residues. CDR3 in DNA: TGTGCCAGCAGCGTAGGTTTGGGGAATCAGCCCCAGCATTTT. Its translation is CASSVGLGNQPQHF.

As regards this clonotype: This sequence may be a read error, since a much larger clone differs from it by one base. V usage is TRBV4-3 and J usage is TRBJ1-5, with D hard to call. With 1 base removed from V and 0 bases from J, the gap between germline ends came to 7 bases. Germline V gives CDR1 LGHNA, CDR2 YSLEER. This CDR3 contains 15 residues. Here the CDR3 DNA reads TGCGCCAGCAGCCAAGGGCCCTGTAGCAATCAGCCCCAGCATTTT. Translated, it gives CASSQGPCSNQPQHF.

The chain carries TRBV10-3 and TRBJ2-7; 9 nucleotides agree with TRBD1. The germline CDR1 and CDR2 sequences are ENHRY and SYGVKD. The length of the CDR3 is 14 residues. With V trimmed by 0 bases and J by 4 bases, 1 base remained unmatched. CDR3 DNA: TGTGCCATCAGTGAGTCGGGACAGGGATACGAGCAGTACTTC. Its protein product is CAISESGQGYEQYF.

The chain has TRBV29-1 and TRBJ2-2; TRBD2 matches 12 bases. The germline gives CDR1 SQVTM, CDR2 ANQGSEA. Trimming took 6 bases from V and 2 from J; bases not matched to a gene: 4. This CDR3 spans 15 amino acids. The CDR3 bases are TGCAGCGTCAGACTAGCGGGGGCTAACACCGGGGAGCTGTTTTTT. This sequence encodes CSVRLAGANTGELFF.

This clonotype appeared many times. This rearrangement joins TRBV20-1 to TRBJ2-5, with unresolved D. Germline loops: CDR1 DFQATT, CDR2 SNEGSKA (reference sequence). This CDR3 contains 11 residues. CDR3 in amino acids: CSLGLQETQYF. The CDR3 DNA follows: TGCAGCTTAGGGCTGCAAGAGACCCAGTACTTC.

With respect to this clonotype: Being one base from a much bigger clone, this may be a read error. The V gene is TRBV7-8, the J gene TRBJ1-2, with D possibly matching TRBD1 (6 bases). Trimming took off 6 bases at V and 3 bases at J, with 17 bases between the two ends. Germline V gene sequence: CDR1 SGHVS, CDR2 FQNEAQ. The CDR3 loop spans 15 amino acids. The CDR3 is CASSFGRQVDYGYTF. The CDR3 coding sequence is TGTGCCAGCAGTTTCGGTCGACAGGTCGACTATGGCTACACCTTC.

This clonotype was observed many times. This chain joins TRBV2 and TRBJ1-5; 11 bases agree with TRBD1. The length of the CDR3 is 15 residues. Germline CDR1 and CDR2: SNHLY and FYNNEI. Germline trimming cut 5 bases from V and 5 bases from J; bases unmatched to any gene: 5. The CDR3 bases are TGTGCCAGCAGTCCTAGGACAGGGGGCTATCAGCCCCAGCATTTT. Translation: CASSPRTGGYQPQHF.

The chain is built from TRBV24-1 and TRBJ2-7, with 13 bases identical to TRBD2. This CDR3 contains 16 residues. The V segment lost 3 bases and the J segment 7 bases; nucleotides outside the gene matches: 8. CDR1 and CDR2 (germline): KGHDR, SFDVKD. This CDR3 reads CATSDVTSGGYNEQYF. Written as DNA, the CDR3 is TGTGCCACCAGTGATGTGACTAGCGGGGGGTACAATGAGCAGTACTTC.

The genes are TRBV7-9 and TRBJ2-7; D may match TRBD1 or TRBD2 (7 bases each). Trimming shortened V by 3 bases and J by 6 bases, and 18 bases separated the two germline ends. Germline V gives CDR1 SEHNR, CDR2 FQNEAQ (reference sequence). The CDR3 has 15 amino acids. The CDR3 is CASSFSGGQTSEQYF. In DNA, the CDR3 is TGTGCCAGCAGCTTCTCGGGGGGACAGACCTCCGAGCAGTACTTC.

This chain uses TRBV19 with TRBJ1-1; D ambiguous. CDR3 length: 14 amino acids. Per germline, CDR1 LNHDA and CDR2 SQIVND (reference sequence). The V end lost 7 bases, the J end lost 5 bases, and 17 bases lay between the germline ends. Here the CDR3 reads CASTFGQRGTEAFF. CDR3 DNA sequence: TGTGCCAGTACCTTCGGGCAAAGAGGGACTGAAGCTTTCTTT.

As concerns this clonotype: The conserved final phenylalanine or tryptophan is absent from the CDR3, which likely points to a read error. The chain employs TRBV3-1 and TRBJ2-2; the D is unclear. Trimming shortened V by 3 bases and J by 6 bases, and 8 bases separated the two germline ends. CDR1 and CDR2 from the germline V gene are LGHDT and YNNKEL (reference sequence). This CDR3 region has 13 residues. CDR3 amino acids: CASSHLGAGELFC. CDR3 coding DNA: TGTGCCAGCAGCCATCTGGGCGCCGGGGAGCTGTTTTGT.

This clonotype was observed at least ten times. The CDR3 sequence is CSASAPGEQYF. CDR3 DNA: TGCAGTGCTAGCGCCCCTGGCGAGCAGTACTTC. The genes are TRBV20-1 and TRBJ2-7; no firm D call. Germline CDR1 DFQATT, CDR2 SNEGSKA (reference sequence). This CDR3 has 11 residues. V gave up 3 bases and J gave up 6 bases, with 9 bases separating them.

This clonotype was seen many times. The chain recombines TRBV19 with TRBJ1-1; the D gene is possibly TRBD1 (5 bases). Germline CDR1 reads LNHDA; CDR2 reads SQIVND (reference sequence). There are 13 residues in the CDR3. V was clipped by 3 bases and J by 4 bases, with 9 bases between them. CDR3 DNA: TGTGCCAGTAGTATCGGCGGGACCACTGAAGCTTTCTTT. Protein: CASSIGGTTEAFF.

This clonotype has at least ten counts. The chain uses TRBV9 and TRBJ1-2; 8 nucleotides match TRBD1. V lost 5 bases and J lost 8; bases outside the gene matches: 17. From germline, CDR1 is SGDLS and CDR2 YYNGEE. This CDR3 is 16 amino acids long. CDR3 DNA sequence: TGTGCCAGCAGAGCTCGGGGGCAGGGGGCGCGTGGCGGCTACACCTTC. Its translation is CASRARGQGARGGYTF.

This clonotype came up many times. The rearrangement uses TRBV7-9 and TRBJ2-2; 11 nucleotides match TRBD2. Trimming took 3 bases from V and 6 from J; bases not matched to a gene: 3. The CDR3 is 15 amino acids. Germline CDR1 SEHNR, CDR2 FQNEAQ (reference sequence). In DNA, the CDR3 is TGTGCCAGCAGCTTCCTAGCGGGAGGTGCCGGGGAGCTGTTTTTT. Translating it yields CASSFLAGGAGELFF.

This chain uses TRBV13 with TRBJ2-5, with TRBD2 matching over 10 bases. The CDR3 consists of 16 residues. The V segment lost 0 bases and the J segment 4 bases; nucleotides outside the gene matches: 5. Germline lookup yields CDR1 PRHDT and CDR2 FYEKMQ (reference sequence). As DNA, the CDR3 is TGTGCCAGCAGCTTAGGGCTAGCGGGAGTATTAGAGACCCAGTACTTC. Translating gives CASSLGLAGVLETQYF.

The table lists this clonotype with a few counts. The rearrangement links TRBV9 to TRBJ2-3; 8 bases fit TRBD1. The germline gives CDR1 SGDLS, CDR2 YYNGEE. The CDR3 loop spans 18 amino acids. Trimming at V came to 2 bases and at J to 1 base, leaving 12 bases not matched to a gene. CDR3 protein: CASSVTWTGPDRTDTQYF. Written as DNA, the CDR3 is TGTGCCAGCAGCGTCACCTGGACAGGGCCCGACCGCACAGATACGCAGTATTTT.

Ten or more counts support this clonotype. This chain links TRBV24-1 with TRBJ1-2; weak D call: TRBD1 (5 bases). V dropped 9 bases and J dropped 2 bases, with 12 bases sitting between them. Germline V gene sequence: CDR1 KGHDR, CDR2 SFDVKD. The CDR3 covers 13 residues. Here the CDR3 reads CATQRDGNYGYTF. The CDR3 bases are TGTGCCACCCAAAGGGACGGAAACTATGGCTACACCTTC.

This CDR3 is CASSSTGGTDTQYF. The CDR3 bases are TGTGCCAGCAGCTCTACAGGGGGCACAGATACGCAGTATTTT. The chain joins TRBV6-5 to TRBJ2-3; 7 bases are shared with TRBD1. Germline V gives CDR1 MNHEY, CDR2 SVGAGI. The CDR3 totals 14 residues. After removal of 6 bases from V and 1 base from J, the junction contained 4 bases not matched to a gene.

This clonotype was detected ten times or more. The chain recombines TRBV20-1 with TRBJ2-2; no definite D call. Germline V CDR1 and CDR2: DFQATT, SNEGSKA (reference sequence). This CDR3 has 12 amino acids. V was trimmed by 5 bases and J by 6 bases, leaving 10 bases between them. The CDR3 here is CSAPGVAGELFF. The CDR3 DNA follows: TGCAGTGCTCCTGGGGTGGCCGGGGAGCTGTTTTTT.